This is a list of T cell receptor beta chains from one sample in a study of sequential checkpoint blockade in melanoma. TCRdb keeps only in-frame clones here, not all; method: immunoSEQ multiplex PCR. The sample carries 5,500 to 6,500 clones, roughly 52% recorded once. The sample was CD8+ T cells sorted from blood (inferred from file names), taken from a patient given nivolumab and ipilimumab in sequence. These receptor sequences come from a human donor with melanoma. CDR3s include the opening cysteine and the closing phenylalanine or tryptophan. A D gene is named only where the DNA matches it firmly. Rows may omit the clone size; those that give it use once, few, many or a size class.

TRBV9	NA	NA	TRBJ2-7	TGTGCCAGCAGCGCCTTGACAGGTGCCGACGAGCAGTACTTC	CASSALTGADEQYF
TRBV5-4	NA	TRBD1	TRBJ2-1	TGCGCCAGCAGCCACACCGGGACAGGGTATGAGCAGTTCTTC	CASSHTGTGYEQFF
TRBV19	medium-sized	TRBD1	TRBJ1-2	TGTGCCAGTAGCGTGGGACAGAGTTATGGCTACACCTTC	CASSVGQSYGYTF
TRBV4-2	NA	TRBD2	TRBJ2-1	TGTGCCAGCAGCCAAACCGGGACTAGCGATTTGTCTGAGCAGTTCTTC	CASSQTGTSDLSEQFF
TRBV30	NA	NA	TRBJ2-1	TGTGCCTGGAGTGTAGCGGATCCCTACAATGAGCAGTTCTTC	CAWSVADPYNEQFF
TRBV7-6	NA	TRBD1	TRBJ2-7	TGTGCCAGCAGCCTATGGGAGGGACAGGGATCCTTAAGCTCCTACGAGCAGTACTTC	CASSLWEGQGSLSSYEQYF
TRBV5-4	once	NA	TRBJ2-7	TGTGCCAGCAGCTTTGGGGGGTACGAGCAGTACTTC	CASSFGGYEQYF
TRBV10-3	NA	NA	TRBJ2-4	TGTGCCATCATTGTGCTAGTCAGAAACATTCAGTACTTC	CAIIVLVRNIQYF
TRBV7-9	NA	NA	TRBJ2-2	TGTGCCAGCAGTTCACAGGGAACCGGGGAGCTGTTTTTT	CASSSQGTGELFF
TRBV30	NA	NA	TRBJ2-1	TGTGCCTGGAGTCTAACCGGGACTCGAGATGAGCAGTTCTTC	CAWSLTGTRDEQFF
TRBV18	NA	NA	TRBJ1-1	TGTGCCAGCTCTCGGAGGGGGGGGCAGATGAACACTGAAGCTTTCTTT	CASSRRGGQMNTEAFF
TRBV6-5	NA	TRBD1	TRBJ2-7	TGTGCCAGCCACGGGACAGACCACTACGAGCAGTACTTC	CASHGTDHYEQYF
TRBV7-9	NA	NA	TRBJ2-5	TGTGCCAGCAGCTTAGCGGCAGATCAAGAGACCCAGTACTTC	CASSLAADQETQYF
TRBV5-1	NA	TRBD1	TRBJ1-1	TGCGCCAGCAGCTTGGGGACAGGGGTTTTCACTGAAGCTTTCTTT	CASSLGTGVFTEAFF
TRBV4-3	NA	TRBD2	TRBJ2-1	TGCGCCAGCAGATCAGCGGGGGACAATGAGCAGTTCTTC	CASRSAGDNEQFF
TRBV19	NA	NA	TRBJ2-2	TGTGCCAGTAGTATGGCGACAGCCATGATCGGGGAGCTGTTTTTT	CASSMATAMIGELFF
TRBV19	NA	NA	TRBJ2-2	TGTGCCAGTAGTATCCAGGGAAGGGAAACCGGGGAGCTGTTTTTT	CASSIQGRETGELFF
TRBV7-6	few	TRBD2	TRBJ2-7	TGTGCCAGCAGCTTACTAGCGGGAGCTACCTACGAGCAGTACTTC	CASSLLAGATYEQYF
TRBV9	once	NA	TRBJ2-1	TGTGCCAGCAGCGCCATAGCGGTTAGCTCCTACAATGAGCAGTTCTTC	CASSAIAVSSYNEQFF
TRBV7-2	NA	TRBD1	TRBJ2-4	TGTGCCAGCAGCTTAGGACAGGGGACTAACATTCAGTACTTC	CASSLGQGTNIQYF
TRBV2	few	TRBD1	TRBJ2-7	TGTGCCAGCAATCCCCCGGGACAGGGCTACGAGCAGTACTTC	CASNPPGQGYEQYF
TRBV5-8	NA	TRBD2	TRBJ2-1	TGTGCCAGCCCACTAGCGGGATACTACAATGAGCAGTTCTTC	CASPLAGYYNEQFF
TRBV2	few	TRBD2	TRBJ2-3	TGTGCCCCAAAGTCGTTGGCGGGGGGAATAGATACGCAGTATTTT	CAPKSLAGGIDTQYF
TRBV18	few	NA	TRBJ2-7	TGTGCCAGCTCACCAGAGGTATACGAGCAGTACTTC	CASSPEVYEQYF
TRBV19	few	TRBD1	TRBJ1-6	TGTGCCAGTAGTACAATGGGACAGGCCAATTCACCCCTCCACTTT	CASSTMGQANSPLHF
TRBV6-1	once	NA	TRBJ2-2	TGTGCCAGCAGTGTGACCGGGGCCGGGGAGCTGTTTTTT	CASSVTGAGELFF
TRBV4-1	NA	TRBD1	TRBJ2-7	TGCGCCAGCAGCCAATCGACAGGGGACCACGAGCAGTACTTC	CASSQSTGDHEQYF
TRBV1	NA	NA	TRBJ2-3	TGCACCAGCAGCCAGCCGACTAGCGGGAGGGCGAGAGATACGCAGTATTTT	CTSSQPTSGRARDTQYF
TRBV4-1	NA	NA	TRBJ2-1	TGCGCCAGCAGCCAAGTGTCCAGCGAATACAATGAGCAGTTCTTC	CASSQVSSEYNEQFF
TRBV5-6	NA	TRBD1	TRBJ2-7	TGTGCCAGCAGCGTGGGACAGGGGAGCGAGCAGTACTTC	CASSVGQGSEQYF
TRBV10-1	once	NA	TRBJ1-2	TGCGCCAGCAGTGGACGGACAAGATCGCGAAAGAACTATGGCTACACCTTC	CASSGRTRSRKNYGYTF
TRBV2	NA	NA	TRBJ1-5	TGTGCCAGCAGTGTGTCGGACACGGACATCGATCAGCCCCAGCATTTT	CASSVSDTDIDQPQHF
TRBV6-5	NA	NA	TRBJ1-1	TGTGCCAGCAGTTACTCGATTCGTAGTGGTGAAGCTTTCTTT	CASSYSIRSGEAFF
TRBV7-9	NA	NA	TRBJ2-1	TGTGCCAGCAGCTTTGACACTGAGCAGTTCTTC	CASSFDTEQFF
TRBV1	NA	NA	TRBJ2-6	TGCACCAGCAGCCGACCCCCAGGGGTCCTGTCTGGGGCCAACGTCCTGACTTTC	CTSSRPPGVLSGANVLTF
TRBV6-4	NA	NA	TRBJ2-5	TGTGCCAGCAGTCACAGGGAAGGACTTCGGGAAGAGACCCAGTACTTC	CASSHREGLREETQYF
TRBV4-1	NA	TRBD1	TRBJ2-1	TGCGCCAGCAGCCGGACAGGGATCGGGTTGAGTATTTATGAGCAGTTCTTC	CASSRTGIGLSIYEQFF
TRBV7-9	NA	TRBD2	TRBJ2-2	TGTGCCAGCAGCTTGCCCGGGGGGGCGGGAGGCCCTTCCGGGGAGCTGTTTTTT	CASSLPGGAGGPSGELFF
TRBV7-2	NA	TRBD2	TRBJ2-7	TGTGCCAGCAGCTTAGTGGCTAGCGGGAACTACGAGCAGTACTTC	CASSLVASGNYEQYF
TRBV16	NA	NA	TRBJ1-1	TGTGCCAGCAGCCAAAGTCGGTGGAACACTGAAGCTTTCTTT	CASSQSRWNTEAFF
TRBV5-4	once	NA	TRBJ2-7	TGTGCCAGCAGCCCCATGGTTGGGGCCTTCTCCTACGAGCAGTACTTC	CASSPMVGAFSYEQYF
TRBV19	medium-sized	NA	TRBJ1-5	TGTGCCAGTAGTCCCTTCGGAGGGCAGCCCCAGCATTTT	CASSPFGGQPQHF
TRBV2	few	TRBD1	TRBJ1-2	TGTGCCAACCCAGGGACAGGGGCCAACTATGGCTACACCTTC	CANPGTGANYGYTF
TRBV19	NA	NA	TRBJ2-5	TGTGCCAGTCAAGCCCGATGGCCCCCAAGCGAAGAGACCCAGTACTTC	CASQARWPPSEETQYF
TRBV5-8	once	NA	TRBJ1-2	TGTGCCAGCAGCTTGCCGTTGGAGCGGAGGAACTATGGCTACACCTTC	CASSLPLERRNYGYTF
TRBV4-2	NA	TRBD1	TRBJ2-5	TGTGCCAGCAGCCCGTTACAGGGGGCTCAAGAGACCCAGTACTTC	CASSPLQGAQETQYF
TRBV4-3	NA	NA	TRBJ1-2	TGCGCCAGCAGCCAAGATGTCGTTAACTATGGCTACACCTTC	CASSQDVVNYGYTF
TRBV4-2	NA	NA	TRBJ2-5	TGTGCCAGCAGCTTAGAGATGACTTTCGAGACCCAGTACTTC	CASSLEMTFETQYF
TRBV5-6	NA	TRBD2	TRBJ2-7	TGTGCCAGCAGCAGCGGACTAGCCTCCCACGAGCAGTACTTC	CASSSGLASHEQYF
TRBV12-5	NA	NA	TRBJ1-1	TGTGCTAGTCGGTCACAGGGAAACACTGAAGCTTTCTTT	CASRSQGNTEAFF
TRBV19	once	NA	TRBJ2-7	TGTGCCAGTAGCACGGGATCCCTATCCTACGAGCAGTACTTC	CASSTGSLSYEQYF
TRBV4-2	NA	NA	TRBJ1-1	TGTGCCAGCAGCCAAGAATTAGGCTTACAGGAAGCTTTCTTT	CASSQELGLQEAFF
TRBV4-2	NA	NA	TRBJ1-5	TGTGCCAGCAGCCAAGATGCGGGTCAGCCCCAGCATTTT	CASSQDAGQPQHF
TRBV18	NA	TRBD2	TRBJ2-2	TGTGCCAGCTCACCGTTTACTAGCGGGGGATTCACCGGGGAGCTGTTTTTT	CASSPFTSGGFTGELFF
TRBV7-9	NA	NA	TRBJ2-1	TGTGCCAGCAGCTTAGCGCGGTATGAGCAGTTCTTC	CASSLARYEQFF